This T cell receptor (beta chain) comes out of a study of CD8 T cells in Susac syndrome. The V end was cut by 5 bases, the J end by 3 bases, with 13 bases between. The length of the CDR3 is 14 residues. The count of this clonotype is one. The RNA, about 0.5 to 1 ug, was put through reverse transcription using random hexamers. Across 54 Vbeta and 13 Jbeta, TCR beta CDR3 was amplified with immunoSEQ multiplex PCR. TCRdb used MiXCR to reprocess the immunoSEQ multiplex PCR reads, holding one entry per CDR3 protein. The sample lists about 150,000 distinct CDR3 sequences, around 95% occurring once. The sequence derives from a human donor with multiple sclerosis. This chain joins TRBV12-3 or TRBV12-4 and TRBJ1-2; D is uncertain. The specimen was CD8+ T cells from PBMCs. The CDR3 spells CASSGTGPHYGYTF. The CDR3, as DNA: TGTGCCAGCAGTGGAACCGGGCCCCACTATGGCTACACCTTC.